This T cell receptor beta chain appears in the sequencing data of a study of cytomegalovirus exposure and HLA in healthy donors. Overall study findings and caveats: The presence/absence work took it that sequencing depth was about the same across donors.

Notes on this clone: The target antigen is unknown. Compared with germline, one end of the junction differs, possibly owing to a read error. Other nucleotide sequences from this sample produce the same CDR3.

Use of 60 Vbeta and 13 Jbeta primers characterized the PCR. Repertoires were generated with immunoSEQ multiplex PCR, while TCRdb's copy carries only in-frame clones and drops some. Recorded for this sample: over 150,000 clones. This TCR was sampled from a boy aged 5-17 years in good health and CMV-seronegative. The sample taken for sequencing was PBMCs.

CDR3 sequence (DNA): TGCGCCAGCAGCTCAGGACAGGGTACGGGCACTGAGGCTTTCTTT. This translates into CASSSGQGTGTEAFF. The V and J genes are TRBV5-1 and TRBJ1-1, with 8 bases aligning to TRBD1. Germline CDR1 and CDR2: SGHRS and YFSETQ. The CDR3 runs 15 residues.